The rows below give T cell receptor beta chains drawn from one sample of a study of multiple sclerosis patients with progressive multifocal leukoencephalopathy. Assay: immunoSEQ multiplex PCR; the TCRdb copy retains only in-frame clones and omits some. The sample contains 25,000 to 30,000 clones, around 90% of which appear only once. Sequencing was performed on PBMCs. The receptors come from a human donor with multiple sclerosis. CDR3s include the opening cysteine and the closing phenylalanine or tryptophan. The D gene is left open where the match is weak. Only part of the rows carry a size: once, few, many, or a class if the clone is expanded.

j_call v_call clone_size d_call cdr3_nt cdr3_aa
TRBJ2-7 TRBV5-6 few - TGTGCCAGCAGCTCGGACGCCCGGATCCACACCTACGAGCAGTACTTC CASSSDARIHTYEQYF
TRBJ2-1 TRBV23-1 once - TGCGCCAGCAGTAGGCAGTTCTTC CASSRQFF
TRBJ2-7 TRBV29-1 - - TGCAGCGTCCTCGGGGGTCAGGGCTACGAGCAGTACTTC CSVLGGQGYEQYF
TRBJ2-4 TRBV27 - - TGTGCCAGCAGTTTATCCAGGACGGGAGCCAAAAACATTCAGTACTTC CASSLSRTGAKNIQYF
TRBJ2-3 TRBV6-1 - TRBD2 TGTGCCAGCAGTCTAGCGGGGGGCGTAGATACGCAGTATTTT CASSLAGGVDTQYF
TRBJ2-1 TRBV2 - TRBD1 TGTGCCAGCAGTCGGGACAGGGGGCAAGGTGAGCAGTTCTTC CASSRDRGQGEQFF
TRBJ2-1 TRBV11-3 - TRBD2 TGTGCCAGCAGCTTAGCGACTAGCGGGGTGAGTGAGCAGTTCTTC CASSLATSGVSEQFF
TRBJ2-2 TRBV27 - - TGTGCCAGCAGTCCCCTAGAGACCGGGGAGCTGTTTTTT CASSPLETGELFF
TRBJ2-3 TRBV9 once TRBD2 TGTGCCAGCAGCGCGAACCGACTAGCCCTTAGCACAGATACGCAGTATTTT CASSANRLALSTDTQYF
TRBJ1-4 TRBV7-9 few - TGTGCCAGCAGCTTAGAGGGGCAGGGGAATGAAAAACTGTTTTTT CASSLEGQGNEKLFF
TRBJ2-2 TRBV28 - - TGTGCCAGCAGTCGACAGATACCGAGCACCGGGGAGCTGTTTTTT CASSRQIPSTGELFF
TRBJ2-5 TRBV6-1 - - TGTGCCAGCAAAGTAGTTTTATTGTCGGCCCAGTACTTC CASKVVLLSAQYF
TRBJ2-3 TRBV5-6 - - TGTGCCAGCAGCTCCGAAGATACGCAGTATTTT CASSSEDTQYF
TRBJ1-2 TRBV7-2 once TRBD1 TGTGCCAGCAGCTCAAGGACAGGGGGTTACTATGGCTACACCTTC CASSSRTGGYYGYTF
TRBJ2-1 TRBV4-3 - - TGCGCCAGCAGCCAAGATGACAGGACACCTTACAATGAGCAGTTCTTC CASSQDDRTPYNEQFF
TRBJ1-1 TRBV10-3 - - TGTGCCATCAGTGCGGCAGGAACTAACACCGAAGCTTTCTTT CAISAAGTNTEAFF
TRBJ1-1 TRBV11-1 - - TGTGCCAGCAGCCAGGAGGGGAACACTGAAGCTTTCTTT CASSQEGNTEAFF
TRBJ2-7 TRBV11-2 - - TGTGCCAGCAGCTTAGACAGCCTCCCCTCCTACGAGCAGTACTTC CASSLDSLPSYEQYF
TRBJ2-7 TRBV4-3 - - TGCGCCAGCAGCCAAGATTACGGTGACAGGTCCTACGAGCAGTACTTC CASSQDYGDRSYEQYF
TRBJ1-1 TRBV5-4 - - TGTGCCAGCAGGAGGGACGTACCTAACACTGAAGCTTTCTTT CASRRDVPNTEAFF
TRBJ2-1 TRBV18 - TRBD2 TGTGCCAGCTCACCGCGCGGACTAGCGATCATGTCCTACAATGAGCAGTTCTTC CASSPRGLAIMSYNEQFF
TRBJ1-5 TRBV19 once TRBD1 TGTGCCAGTAGTACTACAGGGGTTTACCAGCCCCAGCATTTT CASSTTGVYQPQHF
TRBJ2-7 TRBV5-1 few TRBD1 TGCGCCAGCAGCTTGGGGGGCGGGACAGGGTATTACGAGCAGTACTTC CASSLGGGTGYYEQYF
TRBJ2-4 TRBV4-1 - - TGCGCCAGCAGCCAAGTAGGGAACATTCAGTACTTC CASSQVGNIQYF
TRBJ2-3 TRBV7-9 - - TGTGCCAGCCAACTCAACCCAGATACGCAGTATTTT CASQLNPDTQYF
TRBJ1-1 TRBV14 - - TGTGCCAGCAGCCAAGTGGGAAACACTGAAGCTTTCTTT CASSQVGNTEAFF
TRBJ1-6 TRBV30 - - TGTGCCTGGAGTATGAGTGGACACCTAAGGGTAAATTCACCCCTCCACTTT CAWSMSGHLRVNSPLHF
TRBJ1-2 TRBV2 - - TGTGCCAGCAGTGATGCAACAGGGTTGGGGAATGGCTACACCTTC CASSDATGLGNGYTF
TRBJ1-1 TRBV29-1 - - TGCAGCGTTCGCGTCCGGTCGATTTACACTGAAGCTTTCTTT CSVRVRSIYTEAFF
TRBJ1-5 TRBV25-1 - - TGTGCCAGCAGTGAATTGAGCGCGTTCCATCAGCCCCAGCATTTT CASSELSAFHQPQHF
TRBJ1-6 TRBV9 - - TGTGCCAGCAGCGGGGGCAGAAATTCACCCCTCCACTTT CASSGGRNSPLHF
TRBJ1-2 TRBV10-3 - TRBD1 TGTGCCATCAGTGAGCCGGGACAGGGGCGCTATGGCTACACCTTC CAISEPGQGRYGYTF
TRBJ1-5 TRBV7-8 - - TGTGCCAGCAGCTTAGGGGCCGTGAATAGCAATCAGCCCCAGCATTTT CASSLGAVNSNQPQHF
TRBJ1-2 TRBV27 - - TGTGCCAGCAGCCCAAAAACAGGGATCTATGGCTACACCTTC CASSPKTGIYGYTF
TRBJ2-7 TRBV4-1 - - TGCGCCAGCAGCCAAGATCACGCGGGACTCCACTACGAGCAGTACTTC CASSQDHAGLHYEQYF
TRBJ1-1 TRBV7-9 - - TGTGCCAGCAGCTTATACCCCCCCGGGCGGCCCGTGAGGCAAGCTTTCTTT CASSLYPPGRPVRQAFF
TRBJ2-2 TRBV5-1 - - TGCGCCAGCAGCCTCCGCCAGGCGTCCTTTTCGAACACCGGGGAGCTGTTTTTT CASSLRQASFSNTGELFF
TRBJ1-2 TRBV2 - - TGTGCCAGCAGTGAACGAGGGTATGGCTACACCTTC CASSERGYGYTF
TRBJ1-1 TRBV5-1 once - TGCGCCAGCAGCTGGACCCCTACAGAGAACACTGAAGCTTTCTTT CASSWTPTENTEAFF
TRBJ1-6 TRBV27 - TRBD1 TGTGCCAGCGGAATAGACAGGGTTAATTCACCCCTCCACTTT CASGIDRVNSPLHF
TRBJ2-1 TRBV6-6 once TRBD1 TGTGCCAGCAGTTATCGTCGGGACAGTGGTTACAATGAGCAGTTCTTC CASSYRRDSGYNEQFF
TRBJ2-7 TRBV30 - - TGTGCCTGGAGTGTTCGAGGGGGGAAGCAGTACTTC CAWSVRGGKQYF
TRBJ2-7 TRBV7-2 - - TGTGCCAGCAGGAGGCAGGGGGGTGGCGAGCAGTACTTC CASRRQGGGEQYF
TRBJ2-4 TRBV9 - TRBD1 TGTGCCAGCAGCGTGGGGGACAGTCTCAAAAACATTCAGTACTTC CASSVGDSLKNIQYF
TRBJ1-5 TRBV10-2 - TRBD1 TGCGCCAGCAGTGACCGGGACAGGGTAAATCAGCCCCAGCATTTT CASSDRDRVNQPQHF
TRBJ2-3 TRBV6-1 - - TGTGCCAGCAGTGAACGAGCAGGGAAGGGGTCAGATACGCAGTATTTT CASSERAGKGSDTQYF
TRBJ1-1 TRBV7-9 - TRBD1 TGTGCCAGCAGCCCTGGGGACAGCCTATCCTCGAACACTGAAGCTTTCTTT CASSPGDSLSSNTEAFF
TRBJ2-7 TRBV28 - - TGTGCCAGCAGTTCAGAGGGGGTCTACGAGCAGTACTTC CASSSEGVYEQYF
TRBJ1-1 TRBV7-2 once - TGTGCCAGCAGCTTAAACCGGGGGAACACTGAAGCTTTCTTT CASSLNRGNTEAFF
TRBJ2-1 TRBV29-1 - TRBD2 TGCAGCGTTCCGGTAGGGAGCGGGGGGGCCTTAAATGAGCAGTTCTTC CSVPVGSGGALNEQFF
TRBJ2-1 TRBV12-5 - TRBD2 TGTGCTAGTGGGTTCGGGCTGACTAGCGGGACTAATGAGCAGTTCTTC CASGFGLTSGTNEQFF
TRBJ1-1 TRBV14 - - TGTGCCAGCAGCCAAGACAGGCCCCTGAACACTGAAGCTTTCTTT CASSQDRPLNTEAFF
TRBJ2-3 TRBV15 - - TGTGCCACCAGCAGAGGGGTCACAGATACGCAGTATTTT CATSRGVTDTQYF
TRBJ2-3 TRBV6-4 - - TGTGCCAGCAGTGACTCTGAGGGGTCGGCAGATACGCAGTATTTT CASSDSEGSADTQYF
TRBJ1-2 TRBV5-4 - - TGTGCCAGCAGCTTGGGCTCGATGTGGGACCTGGACGGCTACACCTTC CASSLGSMWDLDGYTF